These 5 T cell receptor beta chains were all obtained from the same sample, sequenced in a study of blood T cell repertoires in COVID-19. This table comes from immunoSEQ multiplex PCR, and its TCRdb copy is limited to in-frame clones, with some not included. The sample includes about 280,000 clones, 90% of them seen just once. What was sequenced was PBMCs or T cells enriched from blood (not recorded which). These receptors were collected from a woman aged 18-29 years with acute COVID-19.

The J gene is TRBJ2-4, the V gene TRBV29-1; 8 bases agree with TRBD1. Trimming removed 2 bases from V and 11 bases from J; junction bases left unmatched: 14. Germline V gives CDR1 SQVTM, CDR2 ANQGSEA. The CDR3 loop spans 15 amino acids. The CDR3 here is CSVESGQGAGFVQYF. Here the CDR3 DNA reads TGCAGCGTTGAAAGTGGGCAGGGGGCAGGGTTCGTTCAGTACTTC.

This clone was detected only once. The chain employs TRBV13 and TRBJ1-1; a weak D match, TRBD1 (6 bases). The CDR3 has 17 residues. The germline CDR1 and CDR2 sequences are PRHDT and FYEKMQ (reference sequence). The V and J ends lost 5 bases and 6 bases respectively, with 25 bases between them. The CDR3 loop is CASSPLGGGFGIAEAFF. The CDR3 coding sequence is TGTGCCAGCAGCCCCCTCGGGGGGGGCTTCGGTATCGCTGAAGCTTTCTTT. Based on the CDR3 plus reference TRBV13 and TRBJ1-1, the full variable domain is AAGVIQSPRHLIKEKRETATLKCYPIPRHDTVYWYQQGPGQDPQFLISFYEKMQSDKGSIPDRFSAQQFSDYHSELNMSSLELGDSALYFCASSPLGGGFGIAEAFFGQGTRLTVV.

In DNA form, the CDR3 reads TGTGCCAGCAGTTTTCTCACGGGAGGGCTAGGGAATGAGCAGTTCTTC. Protein: CASSFLTGGLGNEQFF. This chain joins TRBV6-5 and TRBJ2-1; 8 bases agree with TRBD2. The V gene's germline CDR1 is MNHEY and CDR2 SVGAGI. The CDR3 runs 16 residues. Trimming at V came to 4 bases and at J to 7 bases, leaving 12 bases not matched to a gene.

This rearrangement joins TRBV7-2 to TRBJ2-3; TRBD2 is a possible D gene (6 bases). Germline V gives CDR1 SGHTA, CDR2 FQGNSA. V was cut by 4 bases and J by 1 base, with 12 bases left in between. The CDR3 has 15 amino acids. The CDR3 is CASSSRGRGTDTQYF. DNA of the CDR3: TGTGCCAGCAGCTCCCGGGGGAGAGGCACAGATACGCAGTATTTT.

The chain joins TRBV7-2 to TRBJ1-5; TRBD1 is a possible D gene (5 bases). Germline V gives CDR1 SGHTA, CDR2 FQGNSA. Deletions cut 4 bases from V and 5 bases from J, with 12 bases between. The CDR3 extends over 14 amino acids. DNA for the CDR3: TGTGCCAGCAGCTCGGGGGGGTTTGATCAGCCCCAGCATTTT. Amino acids: CASSSGGFDQPQHF. Using reference TRBV7-2 and TRBJ1-5 for the parts outside the CDR3, the full variable domain is GAGVSQSPSNKVTEKGKDVELRCDPISGHTALYWYRQSLGQGLEFLIYFQGNSAPDKSGLPSDRFSAERTGGSVSTLTIQRTQQEDSAVYLCASSSGGFDQPQHFGDGTRLSIL.